The clone carrying this TCR beta chain was observed a few times. Its specificity is unknown. Between the trimmed V and J ends, which lost 3 bases and 8 bases, there was a span of 17 bases. This CDR3 is 15 amino acids long. Looked up from germline, CDR1 is SGHTA and CDR2 is FQGNSA. The data belong to a study of blood T cells in healthy people across ages. Study-level results: Per million T cells, TCR beta diversity dropped roughly linearly as age increased.

A second 7 to 11 cycle PCR used barcoded and J-beta primers. MiXCR was run by TCRdb on the 5' RACE reads, yielding one entry per CDR3 protein. This sample yields fewer than 2,000,000 distinct CDR3 sequences, of which 30% to 40% are seen a single time; 23% belongs to the top ten. The chain carries TRBV7-2 and TRBJ2-1, with D perhaps matching TRBD1 (5 bases). The sequenced sample was blood. The TCR comes from a human donor in good health. The CDR3 DNA is TGTGCCAGCAGCTTCTCCCAGGGATGGGTGGATGAGCAGTTCTTC. This sequence encodes CASSFSQGWVDEQFF.